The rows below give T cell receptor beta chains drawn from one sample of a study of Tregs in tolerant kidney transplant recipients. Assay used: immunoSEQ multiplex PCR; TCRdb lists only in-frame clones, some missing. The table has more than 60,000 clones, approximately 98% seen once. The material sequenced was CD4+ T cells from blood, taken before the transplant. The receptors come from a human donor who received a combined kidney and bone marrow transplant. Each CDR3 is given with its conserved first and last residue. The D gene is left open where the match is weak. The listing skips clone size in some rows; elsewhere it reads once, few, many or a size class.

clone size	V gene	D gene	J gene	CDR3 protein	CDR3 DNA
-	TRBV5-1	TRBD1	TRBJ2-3	CASSSGGADTQYF	TGCGCCAGCAGTTCAGGGGGCGCAGATACGCAGTATTTT
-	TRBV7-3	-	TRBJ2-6	CASSQGNSGANVLTF	TGTGCCAGCAGCCAGGGAAACTCTGGGGCCAACGTCCTGACTTTC
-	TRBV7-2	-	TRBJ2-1	CASSLAPGTEQFF	TGTGCCAGCAGCTTAGCGCCAGGAACCGAGCAGTTCTTC
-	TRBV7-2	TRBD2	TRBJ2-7	CASSPRAGGYEQYF	TGTGCCAGCAGCCCCCGGGCGGGGGGGTACGAGCAGTACTTC
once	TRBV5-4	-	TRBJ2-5	CASSLAGSLGGTQYF	TGTGCCAGCAGCTTGGCAGGGTCCCTAGGGGGGACCCAGTACTTC
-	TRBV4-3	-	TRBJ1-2	CASSQAMLRIDGYTF	TGCGCCAGCAGCCAAGCAATGTTACGAATAGATGGCTACACCTTC
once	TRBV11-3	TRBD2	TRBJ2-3	CASSPALAGSTDTQYF	TGTGCCAGCAGCCCTGCCTTAGCGGGAAGCACAGATACGCAGTATTTT
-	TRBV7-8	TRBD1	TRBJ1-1	CASNVGQGPRMNTEAFF	TGTGCCAGCAACGTCGGACAGGGGCCACGGATGAACACTGAAGCTTTCTTT
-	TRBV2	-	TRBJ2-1	CASSRTGHQRHNNEQFF	TGTGCCAGCAGTCGTACAGGACACCAGAGACATAACAATGAGCAGTTCTTC
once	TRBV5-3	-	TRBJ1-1	CARSFRVREWTEAFF	TGTGCCAGAAGCTTCAGGGTAAGAGAGTGGACTGAAGCTTTCTTT
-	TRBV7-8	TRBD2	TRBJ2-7	CASSLPGGSGAYEQYF	TGTGCCAGCAGCCTACCGGGGGGGTCAGGGGCCTACGAGCAGTACTTC
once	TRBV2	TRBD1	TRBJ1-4	CASSQNLGGAGRKLFF	TGTGCCAGCAGTCAGAATCTAGGGGGCGCGGGTAGAAAACTGTTTTTT
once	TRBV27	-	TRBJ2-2	CASSSRVTGELFF	TGTGCCAGCAGTTCGAGGGTTACCGGGGAGCTGTTTTTT
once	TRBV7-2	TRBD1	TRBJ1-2	CASREGTVGYTF	TGTGCCAGCAGGGAAGGGACAGTCGGCTACACCTTC
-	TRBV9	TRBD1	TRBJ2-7	CASSAGTASEQYF	TGTGCCAGCAGCGCAGGGACAGCCTCCGAGCAGTACTTC
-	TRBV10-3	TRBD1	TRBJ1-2	CAIKDSTGASGYTF	TGTGCCATCAAGGACTCGACAGGGGCGAGCGGCTACACCTTC
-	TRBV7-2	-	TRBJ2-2	CASSISFPNTGELFF	TGTGCCAGCAGCATCTCCTTCCCGAACACCGGGGAGCTGTTTTTT
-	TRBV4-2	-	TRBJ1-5	CASSTGKWAQPQHF	TGTGCCAGCAGTACAGGGAAGTGGGCTCAGCCCCAGCATTTT